This T cell receptor beta chain was found in a study of cytomegalovirus exposure and HLA in healthy donors. Germline V CDR1 and CDR2: MRHNA, SNTAGT. Trimming removed 0 bases from V and 10 bases from J; junction bases left unmatched: 5. This CDR3 is built from 15 residues. Primers included in the PCR were 60 Vbeta and 13 Jbeta primers. Produced via immunoSEQ multiplex PCR; TCRdb's table is partial and in-frame only. In total, the table holds 55,000 to 75,000 clones. The chain links TRBV6-4 to TRBJ2-2, with 10 bases matching TRBD1. The sample was PBMCs. This sequence originates from a woman aged 25-40 years in good health and CMV-seronegative. The DNA for the CDR3 is TGTGCCAGCAGTGACTCAGAGGACAGGGGGAAGGAGCTGTTTTTT. It specifies CASSDSEDRGKELFF.